This T cell receptor (beta chain) was sequenced for a study of cytomegalovirus exposure and HLA in healthy donors (dated by TCRdb to about 2017). Regarding the complete study: An earlier analysis of approximately 600 of the donors reported roughly 300 Gb of sequence data and around 120 million unique TCR beta sequences from about 200 million T cells. A later genetic analysis took genome-wide SNP genotypes for about 55% of the 666 donors and used that subset as a discovery cohort. The study aimed to test whether signatures of past pathogen exposure could be identified by cataloging public T cell receptors. In the later analysis, no new phenotypic data were used to find candidate immune exposures; instead, reliance was placed on TCR beta sequences and their occurrence across donors. To study patterns of TCR occurrence, a later analysis re-analyzed previously published TCR beta repertoires from several hundred donors and added high-resolution HLA genotyping. Typing coverage varied by locus: 629-630 donors for A, B, C, DRB1 and DQB1; approximately 520 for DQA1; over 600 for DPA1; approximately 470 for DPB1. High-throughput TCR immunosequencing, statistical association of individual TCRs with disease status, and machine learning were combined to predict cytomegalovirus infection status. An early release that covered about 600 HLA-typed donors contained about 290 gigabases of sequencing data and approximately 85 million unique TCR sequences. The study used immunosequencing to profile the T cell repertoires of approximately 690 subjects and linked those repertoires to cytomegalovirus serostatus. Donor age, sex, ethnicity and CMV serostatus were collected together with the repertoire data. HLA typing included class I and class II loci at four-digit resolution. Four to six DR-DQ haplotypes were handled as single units for association and clustering, since linkage in the cohort was strong. Among a few hundred genotyped donors of the cohort, an average of approximately 240,000 unique TCR beta nucleotide sequences were sequenced per donor, 15% to 20% of them non-productive. An earlier analysis of several hundred of the donors applied high-throughput TCR beta sequencing to assess whether each TCR beta V gene segment acted as functional or pseudogenic. A separate validation cohort of roughly 130 different subjects was used in addition to the roughly 620-subject first cohort. Every repertoire in the discovery cohort had been generated on one and the same sequencing platform. Of the approximately 400 genotyped donors, roughly 85% fell in the genetic ancestry cluster associated with self-reported Caucasian donors.

To note about this clone: The clone's antigen remains unknown.

The investigation overall reported the following: Immune exposure information for the cohort was limited to CMV serostatus. Because HLA typing was missing for some donors at each locus, association tests included only the typed subset. According to a later analysis, most CMV-associated TCR beta chains appeared to be HLA-restricted, and the HLA associations seemed to be driven largely by CMV exposure. A later genetic analysis reported fewer N-insertions in productive TCRs among donors in an Asian-associated ancestry cluster than the roughly 620-donor mean. In a later analysis, HLA-associated TCR beta chains were found to be more clonally expanded and to have lower generation probabilities than equally common non-associated chains. When HLA alleles, especially DR and DQ, strongly co-occurred, TCR associations were difficult to assign to individual alleles. In both the original and validation cohorts, the classifier was reported to diagnose cytomegalovirus status with high specificity and sensitivity. In an earlier analysis of fewer than 700 of the donors, most TCR beta V segments appeared in productive rearrangements about 87% or about 30% of the time, broadly matching IMGT annotations. A cluster of highly shared sequence variants was judged likely to represent a technical artifact of the sequencing pipeline. Only TCR beta chains were sequenced in this cohort, and the absence of alpha or paired-chain data limited detectable features. A later analysis associated about 17,000 TCR beta sequences with specific HLA alleles at a false discovery rate of 0.05. A further reported finding was that TCR beta sequences accurately predicted the HLA-A and HLA-B alleles for most subjects in the first cohort. The presence/absence analyses assumed that sequencing depth was roughly uniform across donors, and that assumption may not be true. In a later analysis, several top co-occurrence clusters were reported to appear linked to parvovirus B19, influenza, CMV and Epstein-Barr virus. Three of the identified cytomegalovirus-associated TCR beta chains were confirmed in vitro to be specific for cytomegalovirus antigens. Most TCR sequences were observed very rarely across donors, whereas some public TCRs were present in many individuals. Linkage disequilibrium might explain the correlated functional status among segregating V segments, but an unknown experimental factor could not be excluded. A later analysis found that TCR association rates varied across HLA loci, with DRB1 alleles showing the most associated TCRs and HLA-C alleles the fewest. V-gene and J-gene trimming of TCR beta chains was associated with a missense DCLRE1C variant in a later genetic analysis, and the association was replicated in an independent cohort. In the study, approximately 160 TCR beta chains were listed as associated with cytomegalovirus. The authors suggested that the approach could potentially be extended to other disease states and immunological phenotypes. Because counts were too low, around 18 rarely observed V segments, including chromosome 9 orphons, were left out of the earlier analysis of some 600 of the donors.

Libraries came from the immunoSEQ multiplex PCR assay. A mixture of 60 forward primers for TCR Vbeta segments and 13 reverse primers for TCR Jbeta segments was used in the multiplex PCR. A multiplex PCR assay on genomic DNA amplified the CDR3 region of rearranged TCR beta genes. Amplified TCR beta libraries were sequenced as 87-base-pair reads on the Illumina HiSeq System. As for the original processing: Across the 670 or so repertoires, a later analysis counted 80 million or so unique TCR beta chains, roughly 11 million of which were shared by at least two donors. Raw reads were error-corrected and collapsed into unique sequences by a nearest-neighbor algorithm in which closely related sequences were merged to remove PCR and sequencing errors. V, D and J gene segments were assigned by aligning CDR3 sequences to IMGT reference sequences. For a sequence to be retained, at least a six-nucleotide match to both a V gene segment and a J gene segment was required. A rearrangement counted as productive if the CDR3 had no stop codons and remained in frame with V and J, and every other rearrangement counted as non-productive. CDR3 was defined according to IMGT convention as the region running from the second conserved V-encoded cysteine to the conserved J-encoded phenylalanine. The earlier analysis of 450 to 750 of the donors excluded any sequence lacking an unambiguous match to a single V gene segment. In an earlier analysis of several hundred of the donors, V segments were called functional above 56.7% productive rearrangements and were called segregating when the between-donor standard deviation exceeded 5%. A statistical classification framework was built to diagnose cytomegalovirus status from the catalog of TCR beta chain sequences. V and J gene assignment, in a later analysis, came from comparing TCR nucleotide sequences with IMGT/GENE-DB human TR gene sequences. A later analysis assigned CDR3 sequences and most-parsimonious VDJ recombination scenarios with the TCRdist pipeline. In a later analysis, every TCR beta chain was defined by the combination of its CDR3 amino acid sequence and its V-gene family, and reads without a unique V-gene family were dropped. In a later analysis, fewer than 650 highly shared, low-generation-probability nucleotide sequences were removed to address suspected cross-contamination and a sequencing artifact. A later analysis calculated a clonal expansion index for each public chain from normalized within-repertoire ranks of inferred template counts. A later analysis computed generation probabilities with a VDJ recombination model fitted to out-of-frame rearrangements, and checked the results against IGoR. A later analysis scored TCR-TCR, TCR-HLA and TCR-CMV co-occurrence with hypergeometric tests, applying a repertoire-size bias correction to TCR pairs. In a later analysis, false discovery rates were estimated by permuting HLA or CMV assignments 20 times. In a later analysis, co-occurring TCRs were grouped using DBSCAN, and TCRdist sequence similarity was added for clustering within HLA-allele-positive subsets. Repertoires with fewer than 30,000 or more than 120,000 public chains, plus five repertoires with anomalous nucleotide sharing, were excluded from co-occurrence clustering. Imported from immuneACCESS, the table was reduced by TCRdb to in-frame sequences with V and J called. These copies leave out some clones; in studies compared against another copy, an unresolved V gene accounts for under half, and the cause of the remainder is not known. The V and J calls and the clone size are those of that table, but D and trimming were determined from the DNA. This sample's listing comprises roughly 62,000 clones. The ten top clones hold around 2.1% of the sample.

The cohort consisted of 600 to 700 healthy bone marrow donors. All cohort members were sampled while nominally healthy, although unrecorded immune exposures were likely present. The donor was CMV seronegative and was included in the group of about 400 seronegative cohort members. Each donor provided a peripheral blood sample, and peripheral blood mononuclear cells were used for TCR beta sequencing. Genomic DNA was extracted from the blood cell samples with the Qiagen DNeasy Blood Extraction Kit. This clonotype was sampled from a woman aged 18 to 35 in good health and CMV-seronegative. Sequences were obtained from PBMCs.

The CDR3 reads CASIPRTGLAYEQYF. The DNA is TGTGCCAGCATCCCCCGGACAGGGCTAGCTTACGAGCAGTACTTC. The chain joins TRBV6-1 to TRBJ2-7; 8 central nucleotides agree with TRBD1. Looking up the germline V gene yields CDR1 MNHNS and CDR2 SASEGT. At the junction V is shortened by 7 bases and J by 4 bases; bases outside the gene matches: 12. Including the terminal cysteine and phenylalanine, the CDR3 comprises 15 residues. The kept DNA is CDR3 alone, 45 bases in frame from the first base.